The 8 T cell receptor beta chains in this list originate from one sample, sequenced in a study of radiotherapy plus CTLA-4 blockade in lung cancer. TCRdb keeps only in-frame clones here, not all; method: immunoSEQ multiplex PCR. The repertoire consists of tens of thousands of clones, with 60% to 80% occurring once and the leading ten covering around 9.6%. Specimen: peripheral blood, collected from a patient treated with radiotherapy plus ipilimumab. Receptors originate from a human donor with non-small cell lung cancer who had stable disease on radiotherapy plus ipilimumab.

This chain joins TRBV11-2 and TRBJ1-1, with 12 bases that match TRBD1. This CDR3 region has 16 residues. Germline V gene lookup returns CDR1 SGHAT and CDR2 FQNNGV. V lost 5 bases and J lost 2; bases outside the gene matches: 6. CDR3 loop: CASSPRDRGRNTEAFF. CDR3 in DNA: TGTGCCAGCAGCCCACGGGACAGGGGGCGCAACACTGAAGCTTTCTTT.

The chain is built from TRBV7-9 and TRBJ2-7; TRBD1 aligns across 8 bases. The CDR3 sequence is 14 residues long. Germline loops: CDR1 SEHNR, CDR2 FQNEAQ (reference sequence). The ends lost 4 bases at V and 4 bases at J; junction bases unmatched: 6. The CDR3 region has the DNA TGTGCCAGCAGCTCCAGGGGGCTGGGGTACGAGCAGTACTTC. It yields the protein CASSSRGLGYEQYF.

Only a few counts were recorded for this clone. The chain links TRBV5-1 to TRBJ1-1; TRBD1 aligns across 8 bases. The germline V gene has CDR1 SGHRS and CDR2 YFSETQ. The V gene end was trimmed by 4 bases and the J gene end by 4 bases; junction bases not matched to a gene: 6. This CDR3 contains 14 residues. The CDR3, as DNA: TGCGCCAGCAGCGCCCGACAGGGGTTCACTGAAGCTTTCTTT. It codes for CASSARQGFTEAFF.

V and J are TRBV2 and TRBJ2-2, with a possible D match to TRBD2 (6 bases). This CDR3 spans 15 amino acids. Looked up from germline, CDR1 is SNHLY and CDR2 is FYNNEI. Trimming stripped 7 bases from V and 3 bases from J, with 15 bases between. The CDR3 DNA is TGTGCCAGCAACATACTAGCTGCTGACACCGGGGAGCTGTTTTTT. Protein: CASNILAADTGELFF.

The chain recombines TRBV4-1 with TRBJ2-2; 7 bases map to TRBD1. CDR1 is MGHRA and CDR2 is YSYEKL in the germline V gene. The CDR3 runs to 16 residues. With V trimmed by 1 base and J by 0 bases, 2 bases remained unmatched. CDR3 bases: TGCGCCAGCAGCCAAGCAGGGGGTGCGAACACCGGGGAGCTGTTTTTT. This translates into CASSQAGGANTGELFF.

CDR3 nucleotide sequence: TGCGCCAGCAGCGTAGTCTCTGGGGCCAACGTCCTGACTTTC. Translated: CASSVVSGANVLTF. The rearrangement links TRBV5-1 to TRBJ2-6; D uncertain. V was trimmed by 4 bases and J by 0 bases, leaving 5 bases between them. CDR1 and CDR2 from the germline V gene are SGHRS and YFSETQ. The CDR3 runs 14 residues.

This clone occurred once. The V call is TRBV7-2, the J call TRBJ1-4; D gene unclear. Trimming took off 5 bases at V and 0 bases at J, with 19 bases between the two ends. Germline CDR1 SGHTA, CDR2 FQGNSA. This CDR3 spans 18 amino acids. DNA of the CDR3: TGTGCCAGCAGCCCTTACTACCAGGTGCGGGCAACTAATGAAAAACTGTTTTTT. Translation: CASSPYYQVRATNEKLFF.

CDR3 sequence (DNA): TGTGCCAGCAGACCAGGGGGCTTGAACACTGAAGCTTTCTTT. It translates to CASRPGGLNTEAFF. V is TRBV28 and J is TRBJ1-1; 8 bases are a match to TRBD1. V lost 6 bases and J lost 0; bases outside the gene matches: 3. Germline V lookup: CDR1 MDHEN, CDR2 SYDVKM. CDR3 length: 14 amino acids.